The 5 T cell receptor beta chains presented below share a single source sample, sequenced in a study of blood T cell repertoires in COVID-19. The repertoire was sequenced with immunoSEQ multiplex PCR; TCRdb's copy has only in-frame clones and lacks some. This table holds more than 75,000 clones, more than 75% found once. The specimen sequenced was peripheral blood. The receptors derive from a woman of 80 years or more with active COVID-19.

The chain has TRBV19 and TRBJ1-2, with 8 bases matching TRBD1. The germline V gene has CDR1 LNHDA and CDR2 SQIVND (reference sequence). CDR3 size: 15 residues. V was pared by 6 bases and J by 6 bases, with 12 bases of the junction left unmatched. CDR3 nucleotide sequence: TGTGCCAGTAGGGACCAAGGACAGGGCATGCATGGCTACACCTTC. It specifies CASRDQGQGMHGYTF.

V usage is TRBV19 and J usage is TRBJ2-1; 7 bases align to TRBD2. From germline, CDR1 is LNHDA and CDR2 SQIVND (reference sequence). V trimming: 3 bases; J trimming: 10 bases; junction bases outside the gene matches: 12. The CDR3 runs 15 residues. The chain's CDR3 is CASSILTTSAGEQFF. In DNA form, the CDR3 reads TGTGCCAGTAGTATTCTGACCACCTCAGCGGGGGAGCAGTTCTTC.

The chain uses TRBV18 and TRBJ2-7, with 13 bases fitting TRBD2. This CDR3 region has 18 residues. Germline V gene sequence: CDR1 KGHSH, CDR2 LQKENI. Trimming removed 0 bases from V and 2 bases from J; junction bases left unmatched: 7. CDR3 region: CASSPPGLAGSGAYEQYF. CDR3 nucleotide sequence: TGTGCCAGCTCACCACCGGGACTAGCGGGGTCTGGGGCCTACGAGCAGTACTTC.

The CDR3 region has the DNA TGCGCCAGCAGCTTGTTAGGGGGGGACCTCGGAGAGACCCAGTACTTC. Its translation: CASSLLGGDLGETQYF. V usage is TRBV5-1 and J usage is TRBJ2-5; possible D gene TRBD2, 7 bases. This CDR3 has 16 residues. Germline lookup yields CDR1 SGHRS and CDR2 YFSETQ. The V end was cut by 1 base, the J end by 4 bases, with 17 bases between. The variable domain in full, with the rest retrieved from reference TRBV5-1 and TRBJ2-5, is KAGVTQTPRYLIKTRGQQVTLSCSPISGHRSVSWYQQTPGQGLQFLFEYFSETQRNKGNFPGRFSGRQFSNSRSEMNVSTLELGDSALYLCASSLLGGDLGETQYFGPGTRLLVL.

This clone was detected once. The chain links TRBV10-3 to TRBJ1-1; a possible D gene is TRBD1 (5 bases). V lost 0 bases, J lost 4 bases, and 12 bases lay in between. CDR3 size: 15 residues. Germline CDR1 and CDR2: ENHRY and SYGVKD. CDR3 protein: CAISESSRGGTEAFF. The CDR3 DNA reads TGTGCCATCAGTGAGTCTTCCCGGGGGGGCACTGAAGCTTTCTTT.